The sequence of this TCR beta chain was determined in a study of blood T cell repertoires in COVID-19. Study overall: The origin of the acute and convalescent COVID-19 samples was the United States, Italy and Spain. PBMCs, B-cell-depleted T cells, or T cells were the source of the cDNA or gDNA that made up the material.

Germline lookup yields CDR1 MNHEY and CDR2 SVGAGI. V dropped 4 bases and J dropped 7; count of bases not matched to a gene: 7. The CDR3 totals 15 residues. This clone was seen only once. Authors' methods: Amplification from reference gene primers served as the basis for estimated nucleated cell counts. The data were produced by immunoSEQ multiplex PCR, yet TCRdb's version contains in-frame clones alone and is incomplete. Clone size and the V and J calls come from that table; the DNA yielded D and trimming. The table records more than 250,000 clones, approximately 83% of them present only once. Input material: peripheral blood. The chain links TRBV6-5 to TRBJ1-5; 10 nucleotides match TRBD1. The TCR was taken from a woman in her 30s who had recovered from COVID-19. The CDR3 DNA sequence: TGTGCCAGCAGTTCCGTAGGGACAGGGGACCAGCCCCAGCATTTT. Translating it yields CASSSVGTGDQPQHF.